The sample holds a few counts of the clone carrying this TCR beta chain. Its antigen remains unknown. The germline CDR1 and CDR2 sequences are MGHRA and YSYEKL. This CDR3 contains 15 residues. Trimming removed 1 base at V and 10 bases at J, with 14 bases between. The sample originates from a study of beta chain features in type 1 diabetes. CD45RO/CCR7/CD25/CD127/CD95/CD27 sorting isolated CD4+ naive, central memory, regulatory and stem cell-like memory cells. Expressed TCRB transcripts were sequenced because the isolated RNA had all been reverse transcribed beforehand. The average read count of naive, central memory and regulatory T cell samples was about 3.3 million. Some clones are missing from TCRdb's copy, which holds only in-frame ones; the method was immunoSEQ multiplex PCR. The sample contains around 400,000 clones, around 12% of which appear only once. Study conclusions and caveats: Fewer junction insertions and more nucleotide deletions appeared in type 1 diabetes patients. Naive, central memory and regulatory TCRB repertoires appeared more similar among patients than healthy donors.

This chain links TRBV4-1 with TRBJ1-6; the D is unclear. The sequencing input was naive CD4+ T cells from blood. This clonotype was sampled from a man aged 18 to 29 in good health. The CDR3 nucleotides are TGCGCCAGCAGCCAAGTCTTGACTGATCGGTCACCCCTCCACTTT. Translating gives CASSQVLTDRSPLHF.